This T cell receptor (beta chain) was sequenced during a study of blood T cell repertoires in COVID-19. Study as a whole: T cells, B-cell-depleted T cells, or PBMCs supplied cDNA or gDNA.

Profiled with immunoSEQ multiplex PCR; TCRdb holds only in-frame clones, not every one. The table lists 400,000 to 550,000 clones, around 89% of them singletons. The source material was peripheral blood. The TCR originated in a woman aged 25 to 39 with acute or convalescent COVID-19.

The chain's CDR3 is CASRLPGQGVREQYF. CDR3 bases: TGTGCCAGCAGACTACCGGGACAGGGAGTGAGGGAGCAGTACTTC. This sequence joins TRBV2 and TRBJ2-7, with 9 bases fitting TRBD1. The CDR3 spans 15 residues. Looked up from germline, CDR1 is SNHLY and CDR2 is FYNNEI. Germline trimming cut 6 bases from V and 7 bases from J; bases unmatched to any gene: 13.